This T cell receptor (beta chain) came from a study of shared clonotypes between healthy human individuals. Study-level background: A couple of women and a few men aged 18 to 49 made up the donors. Each donor's CD4 naive and CD4 memory cells filled three plates apiece, CD8 naive two, and CD8 memory one. Overall study findings and caveats: Sampling included only blood; tissue repertoires likely differ.

Assay used: immunoSEQ multiplex PCR; TCRdb lists only in-frame clones, some missing. The sample lists 1,400,000 or so clones, less than 99% seen once, with 0.3% to 0.45% in the top ten. In regard to this clone: What it recognizes is unknown. This specimen includes other DNA sequences encoding the same CDR3.

The sample taken for sequencing was naive CD4+ T cells sorted from blood. Documented subset: CD45RA+ positively selected. The TCR comes from a man younger than 45 in good health.

The CDR3 DNA follows: TGTGCCAGCAGTGAACTAGGCTCCTACAATGAGCAGTTCTTC. It translates to CASSELGSYNEQFF. The genes are TRBV2 and TRBJ2-1; D not certain. V gave up 2 bases and J gave up 0 bases, with 5 bases separating them. The germline V gene has CDR1 SNHLY and CDR2 FYNNEI. This CDR3 is 14 amino acids long.